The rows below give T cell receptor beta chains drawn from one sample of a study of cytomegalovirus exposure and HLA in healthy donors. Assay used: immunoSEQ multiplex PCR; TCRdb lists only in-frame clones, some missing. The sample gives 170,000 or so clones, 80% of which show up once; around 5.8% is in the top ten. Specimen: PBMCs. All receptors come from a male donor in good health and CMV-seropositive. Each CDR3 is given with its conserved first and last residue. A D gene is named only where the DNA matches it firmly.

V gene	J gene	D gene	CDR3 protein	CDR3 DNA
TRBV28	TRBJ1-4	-	CASTTANEKLFF	TGTGCCAGCACTACAGCTAATGAAAAACTGTTTTTT
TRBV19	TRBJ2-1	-	CASSHGAGSSYNEQFF	TGTGCCAGTAGTCACGGGGCGGGGAGCTCCTACAATGAGCAGTTCTTC
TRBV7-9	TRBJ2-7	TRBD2	CASNFRAGRGYEQYF	TGTGCCAGCAACTTCCGAGCGGGGAGGGGATACGAGCAGTACTTC
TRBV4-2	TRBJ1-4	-	CASSQGPLVGATNEKLFF	TGTGCCAGCAGCCAAGGGCCCCTAGTGGGTGCAACTAATGAAAAACTGTTTTTT
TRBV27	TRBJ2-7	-	CASRGWLSSAYF	TGTGCCAGCAGGGGTTGGTTGTCTAGCGCGTACTTC
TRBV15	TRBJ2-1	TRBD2	CATSRTSGGYNEQFF	TGTGCCACCAGCCGTACTAGCGGGGGTTACAATGAGCAGTTCTTC
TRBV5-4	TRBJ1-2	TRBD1	CASSLRGQGSHRYTF	TGTGCCAGCAGCCTTAGGGGACAGGGATCTCATCGCTACACCTTC
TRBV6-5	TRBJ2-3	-	CASSYPRGTQYF	TGTGCCAGCAGTTACCCTCGGGGTACGCAGTATTTT
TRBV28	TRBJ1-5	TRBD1	CASTIGQGRNQPQHF	TGTGCCAGCACCATCGGACAGGGGCGCAATCAGCCCCAGCATTTT
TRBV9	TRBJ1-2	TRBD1	CASSVTGGGGYTF	TGTGCCAGCAGCGTTACAGGGGGAGGTGGCTACACCTTC
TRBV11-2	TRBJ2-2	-	CASSLEAAIRKTGELFF	TGTGCCAGCAGCTTAGAGGCGGCGATAAGGAAGACCGGGGAGCTGTTTTTT